This TCR beta chain was profiled in a study of radiotherapy plus CTLA-4 blockade in lung cancer. Study as a whole: Roughly a sixth of enrolled patients responded objectively, and about 30% had disease control. Findings of the study overall: Researchers report tumor-derived TCR clones expanding in blood after radiotherapy plus ipilimumab. Early clonal dynamics of blood T cells, together with interferon-beta, were reported as the best response predictor.

Germline-derived CDR1 and CDR2 are SGHDN and FVKESK. The CDR3 is 12 residues long. Between the trimmed V and J ends, which lost 0 bases and 8 bases, there was a span of 7 bases. About this clone: No antigen is known for it.

The repertoire was sequenced with immunoSEQ multiplex PCR; TCRdb's copy has only in-frame clones and lacks some. The repertoire consists of under 55,000 clones, with under 85% occurring once and the leading ten covering about 2.9%. This chain links TRBV14 with TRBJ1-2; no clear D gene. Sample: peripheral blood, taken from a patient treated with radiotherapy plus ipilimumab. The receptor was derived from a human donor with non-small cell lung cancer who had a partial response to radiotherapy plus ipilimumab. The CDR3 DNA follows: TGTGCCAGCAGCCAAGATGGAGCCGGCTACACCTTC. This sequence encodes CASSQDGAGYTF.